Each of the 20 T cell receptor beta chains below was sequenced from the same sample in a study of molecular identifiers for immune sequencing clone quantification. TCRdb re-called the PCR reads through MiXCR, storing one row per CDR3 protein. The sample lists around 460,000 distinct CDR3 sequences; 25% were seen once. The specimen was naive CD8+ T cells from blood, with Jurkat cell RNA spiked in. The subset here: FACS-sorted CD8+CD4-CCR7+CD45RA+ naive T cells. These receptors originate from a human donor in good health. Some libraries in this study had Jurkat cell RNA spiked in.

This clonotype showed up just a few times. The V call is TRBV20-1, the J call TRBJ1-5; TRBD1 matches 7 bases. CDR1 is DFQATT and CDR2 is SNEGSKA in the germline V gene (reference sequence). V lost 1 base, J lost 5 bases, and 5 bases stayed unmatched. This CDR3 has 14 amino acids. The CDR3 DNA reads TGCAGTGCTAGAGTAAAAGGGGGCTATCAGCCCCAGCATTTT. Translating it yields CSARVKGGYQPQHF.

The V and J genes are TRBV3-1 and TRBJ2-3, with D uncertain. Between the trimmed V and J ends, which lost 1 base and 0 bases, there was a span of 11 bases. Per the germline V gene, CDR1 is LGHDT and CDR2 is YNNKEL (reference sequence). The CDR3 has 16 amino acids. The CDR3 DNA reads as TGTGCCAGCAGCCAAGGAGTCAGAAGTAGCACAGATACGCAGTATTTT. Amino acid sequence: CASSQGVRSSTDTQYF.

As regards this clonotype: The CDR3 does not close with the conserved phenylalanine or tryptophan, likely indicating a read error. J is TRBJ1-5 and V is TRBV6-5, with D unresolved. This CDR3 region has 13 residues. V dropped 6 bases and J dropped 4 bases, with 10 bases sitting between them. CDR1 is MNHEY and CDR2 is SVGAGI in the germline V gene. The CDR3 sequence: CASSTGENQPQHY. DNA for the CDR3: TGTGCCAGCAGCACGGGAGAGAATCAGCCCCAGCATTAT.

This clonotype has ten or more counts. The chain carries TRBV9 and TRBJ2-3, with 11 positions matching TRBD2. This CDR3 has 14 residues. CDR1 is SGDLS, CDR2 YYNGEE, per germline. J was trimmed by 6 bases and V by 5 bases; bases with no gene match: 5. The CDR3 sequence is CASSLAGGLDTQYF. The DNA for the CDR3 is TGTGCCAGCAGTTTAGCGGGGGGGCTTGATACGCAGTATTTT.

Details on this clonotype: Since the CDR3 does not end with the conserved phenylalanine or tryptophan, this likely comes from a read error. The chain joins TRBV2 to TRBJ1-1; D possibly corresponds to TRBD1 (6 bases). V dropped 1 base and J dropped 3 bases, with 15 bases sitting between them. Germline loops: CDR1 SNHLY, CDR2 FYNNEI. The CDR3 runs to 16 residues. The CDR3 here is CASSEGQEGIDTEAFS. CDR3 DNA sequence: TGTGCCAGCAGTGAAGGACAGGAAGGGATTGACACTGAAGCTTTCTCT.

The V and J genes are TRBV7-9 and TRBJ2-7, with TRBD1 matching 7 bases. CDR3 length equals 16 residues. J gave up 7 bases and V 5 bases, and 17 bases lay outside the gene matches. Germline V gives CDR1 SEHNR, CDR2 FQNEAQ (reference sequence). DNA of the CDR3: TGTGCCAGCAGCGTACCGACCGGGACAGAATCGCTTGAGCAGTACTTC. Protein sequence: CASSVPTGTESLEQYF.

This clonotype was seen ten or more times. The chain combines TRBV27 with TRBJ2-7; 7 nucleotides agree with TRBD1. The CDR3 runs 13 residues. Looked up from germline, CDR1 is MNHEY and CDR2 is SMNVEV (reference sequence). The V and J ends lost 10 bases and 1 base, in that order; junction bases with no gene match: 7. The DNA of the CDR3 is TGTGCCACCGCCCTGGGACAGTCCTACGAGCAGTACTTC. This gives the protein CATALGQSYEQYF.

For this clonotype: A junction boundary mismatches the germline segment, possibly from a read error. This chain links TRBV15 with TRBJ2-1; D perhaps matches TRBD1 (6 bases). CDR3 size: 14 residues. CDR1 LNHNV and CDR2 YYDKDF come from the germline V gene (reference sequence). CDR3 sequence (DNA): TGTGCCACCAGCAGAGATGACAGGTACAATGAGCACTTCTTC. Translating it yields CATSRDDRYNEHFF. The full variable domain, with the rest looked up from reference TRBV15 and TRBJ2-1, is DAMVIQNPRYQVTQFGKPVTLSCSQTLNHNVMYWYQQKSSQAPKLLFHYYDKDFNNEADTPDNFQSRRPNTSFCFLDIRSPGLGDTAMYLCATSRDDRYNEHFFGPGTRLTVL.

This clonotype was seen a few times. The CDR3 reads CSVGLAGPNEQFF. CDR3 nucleotides: TGCAGCGTTGGACTAGCGGGGCCCAATGAGCAGTTCTTC. The chain employs TRBV29-1 and TRBJ2-1; 11 nucleotides match TRBD2. Germline CDR1 SQVTM, CDR2 ANQGSEA. V lost 4 bases, J lost 6 bases, and 2 bases stayed unmatched. CDR3 size: 13 residues.

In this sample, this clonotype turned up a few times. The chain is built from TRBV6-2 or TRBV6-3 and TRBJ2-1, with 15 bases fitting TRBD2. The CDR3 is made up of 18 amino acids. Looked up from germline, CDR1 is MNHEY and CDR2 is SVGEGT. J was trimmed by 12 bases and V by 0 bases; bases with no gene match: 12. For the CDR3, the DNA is TGTGCCAGCAGTTACTCGAGGCGGACTAGCGGGAGGGTCGCTGGGCAGTTCTTC. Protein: CASSYSRRTSGRVAGQFF.

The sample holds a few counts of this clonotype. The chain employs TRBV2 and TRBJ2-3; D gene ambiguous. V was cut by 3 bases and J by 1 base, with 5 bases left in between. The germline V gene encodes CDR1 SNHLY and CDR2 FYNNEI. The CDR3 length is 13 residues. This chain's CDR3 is CASSDARTDTQYF. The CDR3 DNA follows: TGTGCCAGCAGTGACGCCCGCACAGATACGCAGTATTTT.

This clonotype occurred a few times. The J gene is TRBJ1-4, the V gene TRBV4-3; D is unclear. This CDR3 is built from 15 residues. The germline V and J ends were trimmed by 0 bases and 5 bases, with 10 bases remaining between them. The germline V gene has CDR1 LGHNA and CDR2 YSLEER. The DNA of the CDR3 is TGCGCCAGCAGCCAAGAAACGATGGGGAATGAAAAACTGTTTTTT. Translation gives CASSQETMGNEKLFF.

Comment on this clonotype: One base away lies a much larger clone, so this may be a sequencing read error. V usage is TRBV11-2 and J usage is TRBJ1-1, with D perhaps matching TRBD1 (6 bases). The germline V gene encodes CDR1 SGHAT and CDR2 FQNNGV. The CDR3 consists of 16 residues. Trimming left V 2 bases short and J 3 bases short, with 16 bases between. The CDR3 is CASSLWGSGQHTEAFF. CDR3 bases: TGTGCCAGCAGCTTATGGGGTTCAGGACAGCACACTGAAGCTTTCTTT.

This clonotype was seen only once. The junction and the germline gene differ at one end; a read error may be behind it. CDR3 protein: CASVPTSDTEVFF. The CDR3 DNA sequence: TGTGCCAGCGTCCCGACTTCGGACACTGAAGTTTTCTTT. The chain carries TRBV6-2 or TRBV6-3 and TRBJ1-1; weak D call: TRBD1 (5 bases). The CDR3 loop spans 13 amino acids. Per the germline V gene, CDR1 is MNHEY and CDR2 is SVGEGT.

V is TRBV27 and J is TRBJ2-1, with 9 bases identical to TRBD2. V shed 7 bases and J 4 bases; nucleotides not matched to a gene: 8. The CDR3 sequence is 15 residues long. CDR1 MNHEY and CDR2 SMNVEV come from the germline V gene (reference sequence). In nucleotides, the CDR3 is TGTGCCAGCATACTAGTGACTAGCGGTTACAATGAGCAGTTCTTC. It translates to CASILVTSGYNEQFF.

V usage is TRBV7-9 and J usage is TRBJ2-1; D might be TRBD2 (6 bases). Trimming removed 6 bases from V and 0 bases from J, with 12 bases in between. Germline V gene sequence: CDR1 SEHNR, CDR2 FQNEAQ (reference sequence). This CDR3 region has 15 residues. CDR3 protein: CASRSGLSSYNEQFF. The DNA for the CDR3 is TGTGCCAGCAGATCGGGACTGAGCTCCTACAATGAGCAGTTCTTC.

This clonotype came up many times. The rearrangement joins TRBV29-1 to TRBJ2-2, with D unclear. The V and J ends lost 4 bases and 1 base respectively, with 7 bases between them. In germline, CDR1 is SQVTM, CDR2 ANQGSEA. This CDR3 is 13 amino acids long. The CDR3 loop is CSVGSENTGELFF. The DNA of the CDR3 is TGCAGCGTTGGATCGGAGAACACCGGGGAGCTGTTTTTT.

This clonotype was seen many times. The CDR3 protein is CASSYWAGTTGELFF. CDR3 nucleotide sequence: TGTGCCAGCAGTTACTGGGCAGGGACCACCGGGGAGCTGTTTTTT. This chain joins TRBV6-5 and TRBJ2-2, with D possibly being TRBD1 or TRBD2 (5 bases each). This CDR3 has 15 residues. Per germline, CDR1 MNHEY and CDR2 SVGAGI. V was shortened by 1 base and J by 4 bases, with 10 bases between the two germline ends.

The CDR3 loop reads CASSLGLSASYEQYF. The CDR3 nucleotides are TGTGCCAGCAGTTTAGGTTTGTCAGCCTCCTACGAGCAGTACTTC. This chain connects TRBV28 to TRBJ2-7; no clear D. Germline CDR1 MDHEN, CDR2 SYDVKM. The CDR3 is 15 amino acids. Trimming removed 2 bases at V and 0 bases at J, with 11 bases between.

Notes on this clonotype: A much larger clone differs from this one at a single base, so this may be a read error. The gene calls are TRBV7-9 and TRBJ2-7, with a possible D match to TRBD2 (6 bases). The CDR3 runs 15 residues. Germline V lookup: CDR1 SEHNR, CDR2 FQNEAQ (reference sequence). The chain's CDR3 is CASSRRAAGIHEQNF. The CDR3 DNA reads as TGTGCCAGCAGCCGGAGGGCAGCAGGGATCCACGAGCAGAACTTC. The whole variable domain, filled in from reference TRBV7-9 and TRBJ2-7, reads DTGVSQNPRHKITKRGQNVTFRCDPISEHNRLYWYRQTLGQGPEFLTYFQNEAQLEKSRLLSDRFSAERPKGSFSTLEIQRTEQGDSAMYLCASSRRAAGIHEQNFGPGTRLTVT.